Below are 23 T cell receptor beta chains sequenced from a single sample in a study of blood T cell repertoires in COVID-19. Some clones are missing from TCRdb's copy, which holds only in-frame ones; the method was immunoSEQ multiplex PCR. The sample holds about 280,000 clones, approximately 90% seen once. The specimen was peripheral blood. These receptors all come from a man in his forties with acute or convalescent COVID-19.

The chain uses TRBV7-9 and TRBJ1-2, with TRBD1 matching over 8 bases. Trimming cost V 3 bases and J 7 bases; bases outside gene matches: 10. Germline values: CDR1 SEHNR, CDR2 FQNEAQ (reference sequence). The CDR3 runs 15 residues. The CDR3 nucleotides are TGTGCCAGCAGCTTCGGAGGACAGGGATGGAGTGGCTACACCTTC. Translation gives CASSFGGQGWSGYTF.

V gene TRBV14 combines with J gene TRBJ1-1; 7 positions match TRBD1. The CDR3 contains 15 residues. Germline V gene lookup returns CDR1 SGHDN and CDR2 FVKESK. The V and J ends lost 4 bases and 1 base, in that order; junction bases with no gene match: 6. CDR3 DNA: TGTGCCAGCAGCCCGACAGGGTGGGGGAACACTGAAGCTTTCTTT. Its translation is CASSPTGWGNTEAFF.

The gene calls are TRBV10-1 and TRBJ2-2, with TRBD2 matching over 12 bases. CDR1 is WNHNN and CDR2 is SYGVQD in the germline V gene (reference sequence). V was pared by 7 bases and J by 5 bases, with 8 bases of the junction left unmatched. The CDR3 contains 16 residues. CDR3 sequence: CASTEGLAGGTGELFF. The CDR3 DNA is TGCGCCAGCACCGAGGGGCTAGCGGGAGGGACCGGGGAGCTGTTTTTT.

This sequence joins TRBV7-8 and TRBJ1-1; D is perhaps TRBD1 (5 bases). CDR3 length equals 13 residues. V lost 5 bases, J lost 4 bases, and 11 bases lay in between. Germline CDR1 reads SGHVS; CDR2 reads FQNEAQ. CDR3 sequence reads: CASSQQGFTEAFF. DNA of the CDR3: TGTGCCAGCAGCCAGCAGGGATTCACTGAAGCTTTCTTT.

This clone showed up just a few times. V and J are TRBV11-1 and TRBJ1-2; D call uncertain. Germline loops: CDR1 SGHAT, CDR2 FQDESV (reference sequence). This CDR3 comprises 12 residues. With 3 bases removed from V and 6 bases from J, the gap between germline ends came to 8 bases. Here the CDR3 DNA reads TGTGCCAGCAGCTTTGGAGGGAATGGCTACACCTTC. It codes for CASSFGGNGYTF.

The J gene is TRBJ2-3, the V gene TRBV11-2; 11 nucleotides match TRBD2. The germline gives CDR1 SGHAT, CDR2 FQNNGV. CDR3 length: 17 amino acids. V shed 3 bases and J 0 bases; nucleotides not matched to a gene: 5. CDR3 sequence reads: CASSFSGGATSTDTQYF. CDR3 sequence (DNA): TGTGCCAGCAGCTTTAGCGGGGGGGCCACGAGCACAGATACGCAGTATTTT.

The chain is built from TRBV7-3 and TRBJ1-1, with TRBD1 matching 9 bases. This CDR3 has 16 amino acids. The V and J ends lost 4 bases and 0 bases, in that order; junction bases with no gene match: 6. CDR1 SGHTA and CDR2 FQGTGA come from the germline V gene. CDR3 in DNA: TGTGCCAGCAGCTCCGGCGGGACAGGGATGAACACTGAAGCTTTCTTT. Protein product: CASSSGGTGMNTEAFF. Full variable domain (outside the CDR3, taken from reference TRBV7-3 and TRBJ1-1): GAGVSQTPSNKVTEKGKYVELRCDPISGHTALYWYRQSLGQGPEFLIYFQGTGAADDSGLPNDRFFAVRPEGSVSTLKIQRTERGDSAVYLCASSSGGTGMNTEAFFGQGTRLTVV.

In its sample, this clone was seen once. This chain connects TRBV5-8 to TRBJ1-5, with D unclear. The CDR3 covers 16 residues. The germline V gene has CDR1 SGHTS and CDR2 YDEGEE. The V end was cut by 1 base, the J end by 2 bases, with 13 bases between. The CDR3 coding sequence is TGTGCCAGCAGCTTGCACCCCGGGATGGGCAATCAGCCCCAGCATTTT. As protein: CASSLHPGMGNQPQHF.

The V call is TRBV2, the J call TRBJ1-6, with D unresolved. In germline, CDR1 is SNHLY, CDR2 FYNNEI. The V and J ends lost 2 bases and 5 bases respectively, with 10 bases between them. The CDR3 length is 15 residues. CDR3 coding DNA: TGTGCCAGCAGTGAAAGAGAGAGTCATAATTCACCCCTCCACTTT. It yields the protein CASSERESHNSPLHF.

This clone turned up a few times. J is TRBJ2-1 and V is TRBV24-1, with 10 bases fitting TRBD1. V was clipped by 11 bases and J by 10 bases; unmatched bases: 7. Germline loops: CDR1 KGHDR, CDR2 SFDVKD. This CDR3 is 12 amino acids long. CDR3 sequence reads: CAIGTGEREQFF. CDR3 bases: TGTGCCATCGGGACAGGGGAACGGGAGCAGTTCTTC.

This chain connects TRBV19 to TRBJ2-1, with 7 bases lining up with TRBD2. Trimming took 0 bases from V and 0 from J; bases not matched to a gene: 5. Germline-derived CDR1 and CDR2 are LNHDA and SQIVND (reference sequence). The CDR3 extends over 17 amino acids. As DNA, the CDR3 is TGTGCCAGTAGTATAGAAAGCGGGAAGAGCTCCTACAATGAGCAGTTCTTC. This gives the protein CASSIESGKSSYNEQFF.

This clone was found once. V and J are TRBV19 and TRBJ1-2; TRBD1 might be the D (5 bases). Germline lookup yields CDR1 LNHDA and CDR2 SQIVND (reference sequence). The CDR3 covers 13 residues. Trimming removed 7 bases at V and 4 bases at J, with 13 bases between. The CDR3 nucleotides read TGTGCCAGTAAATTGTCTACAGGCTATGGCTACACCTTC. Its translation: CASKLSTGYGYTF.

The genes are TRBV5-1 and TRBJ1-3; no clear D. The CDR3 is 15 amino acids. The ends were cut back, 1 base at V and 0 bases at J, with 8 bases in the middle. Looked up from germline, CDR1 is SGHRS and CDR2 is YFSETQ. The CDR3 reads CASSLTVGSGNTIYF. In DNA form, the CDR3 reads TGCGCCAGCAGCTTGACGGTTGGCTCTGGAAACACCATATATTTT. Full variable domain (rest looked up from reference TRBV5-1 and TRBJ1-3): KAGVTQTPRYLIKTRGQQVTLSCSPISGHRSVSWYQQTPGQGLQFLFEYFSETQRNKGNFPGRFSGRQFSNSRSEMNVSTLELGDSALYLCASSLTVGSGNTIYFGEGSWLTVV.

This clone came up once. The genes are TRBV9 and TRBJ1-1; D uncertain. V gave up 4 bases and J gave up 1 base, with 8 bases separating them. Germline V gene lookup returns CDR1 SGDLS and CDR2 YYNGEE. This CDR3 contains 13 residues. The CDR3 sequence is CASSLTPNTEAFF. The CDR3, as DNA: TGTGCCAGCAGCCTGACACCGAACACTGAAGCTTTCTTT.

V usage is TRBV10-3 and J usage is TRBJ2-1; 9 positions match TRBD2. V lost 8 bases to trimming and J lost 0 bases; unmatched junction nucleotides: 2. The CDR3 loop spans 14 amino acids. Germline lookup yields CDR1 ENHRY and CDR2 SYGVKD. CDR3 coding DNA: TGTGCCATCTTAGCGGGGGCCTCCTACAATGAGCAGTTCTTC. This sequence encodes CAILAGASYNEQFF.

This sequence joins TRBV19 and TRBJ2-3; 7 bases are a match to TRBD2. CDR3 length: 16 residues. Germline V gene lookup returns CDR1 LNHDA and CDR2 SQIVND (reference sequence). The J segment lost 1 base and the V segment lost 5 bases, leaving 9 bases of the junction unmatched. CDR3 protein: CASSPTSPLGTDTQYF. CDR3 nucleotide sequence: TGTGCCAGTAGTCCGACTAGCCCCCTCGGCACAGATACGCAGTATTTT.

V and J are TRBV12-3 or TRBV12-4 and TRBJ1-2; D is uncertain. The ends were cut back, 6 bases at V and 8 bases at J, with 13 bases in the middle. CDR3 length: 12 amino acids. CDR3 sequence (DNA): TGTGCCAGCAGCCTTCCATTCAGGGGCTACACCTTC. It specifies CASSLPFRGYTF.

The rearrangement links TRBV7-2 to TRBJ1-2, with D unclear. V gave up 5 bases and J gave up 8 bases, with 12 bases separating them. The germline V gene encodes CDR1 SGHTA and CDR2 FQGNSA. CDR3 size: 12 residues. CDR3 sequence (DNA): TGTGCCAGCAGCCATGAAAGAGGGGGCTACACCTTC. It is translated as CASSHERGGYTF.

The chain employs TRBV2 and TRBJ1-2, with TRBD1 identical over 7 bases. Germline CDR1 reads SNHLY; CDR2 reads FYNNEI. J was trimmed by 5 bases and V by 5 bases; bases with no gene match: 8. This CDR3 is 14 amino acids long. CDR3 protein: CASSPDRDGYGYTF. As DNA, the CDR3 is TGTGCCAGCAGTCCTGACAGGGACGGGTATGGCTACACCTTC.

The V and J genes are TRBV9 and TRBJ2-3; the match to TRBD2 covers 10 bases. There are 15 residues in the CDR3. Trimming took 2 bases from V and 1 from J; bases not matched to a gene: 1. CDR1 is SGDLS and CDR2 is YYNGEE in the germline V gene. This CDR3 is CASSVSGGRTDTQYF. CDR3 bases: TGTGCCAGCAGCGTTAGCGGGGGGCGCACAGATACGCAGTATTTT.

This chain uses TRBV24-1 with TRBJ2-7, with D perhaps TRBD1 (6 bases). Trimming took off 4 bases at V and 2 bases at J, with 17 bases between the two ends. This CDR3 region has 16 residues. Germline loops: CDR1 KGHDR, CDR2 SFDVKD. CDR3 coding DNA: TGTGCCACCAGTGACCCGTCACAGGGCATCCCCTACGAGCAGTACTTC. It translates to CATSDPSQGIPYEQYF.

This chain links TRBV5-4 with TRBJ2-3, with 10 bases aligning to TRBD1. In germline, CDR1 is SGHNT, CDR2 YYREEE (reference sequence). After removal of 4 bases from V and 0 bases from J, the junction contained 5 bases not matched to a gene. The length of the CDR3 is 16 residues. This CDR3 reads CASSTRTGGSTDTQYF. The CDR3 region has the DNA TGTGCCAGCAGCACTCGGACAGGGGGTAGCACAGATACGCAGTATTTT.

This clone was found once. The chain employs TRBV7-8 and TRBJ1-1; D is uncertain. Trimming took 1 base from V and 1 from J, leaving 10 bases between them. There are 15 residues in the CDR3. Germline V gene lookup returns CDR1 SGHVS and CDR2 FQNEAQ. Here the CDR3 reads CASSLGLVANTEAFF. In DNA form, the CDR3 reads TGTGCCAGCAGCTTAGGACTGGTAGCGAACACTGAAGCTTTCTTT.